A single sample gave rise to the 25 T cell receptor beta chains below, sequenced in a study of T cell responses to AZD1222 COVID-19 vaccine (dated by TCRdb to the early 2020s). To prepare the library, the immunoSEQ multiplex PCR assay was applied. TCRdb took this table from immuneACCESS and kept in-frame rearrangements with V and J called. Such tables lack part of the clones; where checked against another copy, unresolved V genes explain under half of the gap, and the rest is unexplained. The sample contains roughly 100,000 clones, over 90% of them found a single time. Together, the top ten hold about 5% of the sample. The time point label, read with the paper, signifies: baseline before first vaccination. The sequencing used peripheral blood, collected on day 0 of AZD1222 vaccination. These receptors came from an adult in good health.

The chain is built from TRBV10-3 and TRBJ2-7; D possibly uses TRBD1 or TRBD2 (5 bases each). The CDR3 loop spans 14 amino acids. Germline V CDR1 and CDR2: ENHRY, SYGVKD. With 3 bases removed from V and 2 bases from J, the gap between germline ends came to 11 bases. The CDR3 sequence: CAISESGRPYEQYF. CDR3 in DNA: TGTGCCATCAGTGAATCGGGGCGCCCCTACGAGCAGTACTTC.

The J gene is TRBJ2-3, the V gene TRBV11-2; the D is unclear. V was shortened by 5 bases and J by 7 bases, with 10 bases between the two germline ends. The CDR3 length is 12 residues. The germline CDR1 and CDR2 sequences are SGHAT and FQNNGV. This CDR3 is CASSPTDYTQYF. CDR3 bases: TGTGCCAGCAGCCCGACTGATTATACGCAGTATTTT.

V is TRBV27 and J is TRBJ1-6; TRBD1 is a possible D gene (5 bases). Looked up from germline, CDR1 is MNHEY and CDR2 is SMNVEV (reference sequence). Trimming pared 3 bases from V and 1 base from J, leaving 10 bases between. The CDR3 length is 16 residues. CDR3: CASSFWGTSYNSPLHF. The CDR3 DNA reads TGTGCCAGCAGTTTTTGGGGGACGTCCTATAATTCACCCCTCCACTTT.

This clone occurred once. This sequence joins TRBV14 and TRBJ2-7; D gene ambiguous. CDR3 length: 17 residues. Deletions cut 4 bases from V and 6 bases from J, with 25 bases between. Germline V lookup: CDR1 SGHDN, CDR2 FVKESK. In nucleotides, the CDR3 is TGTGCCAGCAGCCCGCTTCATGGCCGCACTAAGGGCACCGAGCAGTACTTC. Translation gives CASSPLHGRTKGTEQYF.

The sample holds one count of this clone. The V gene is TRBV2, the J gene TRBJ1-5; D gene ambiguous. Trimming pared 4 bases from V and 3 bases from J, leaving 7 bases between. This CDR3 has 13 amino acids. Germline CDR1 SNHLY, CDR2 FYNNEI. CDR3 sequence reads: CASSAEINQPQHF. DNA of the CDR3: TGTGCCAGCAGTGCGGAGATCAATCAGCCCCAGCATTTT. The full variable domain, rest sourced from reference TRBV2 and TRBJ1-5, is EPEVTQTPSHQVTQMGQEVILRCVPISNHLYFYWYRQILGQKVEFLVSFYNNEISEKSEIFDDQFSVERPDGSNFTLKIRSTKLEDSAMYFCASSAEINQPQHFGDGTRLSIL.

This sequence joins TRBV24-1 and TRBJ2-7; 8 bases map to TRBD2. Trimming cost V 9 bases and J 4 bases; bases outside gene matches: 7. The CDR3 has 13 amino acids. The V gene's germline CDR1 is KGHDR and CDR2 SFDVKD. CDR3 coding DNA: TGTGCCACCTCGGGTAGCGGGACTTACGAGCAGTACTTC. Translated, it gives CATSGSGTYEQYF.

J is TRBJ2-1 and V is TRBV5-4, with 12 bases aligning to TRBD2. CDR3 length equals 15 residues. The junction had 6 bases not matched to a gene; V was cut back by 2 bases and J by 9 bases. Germline V lookup: CDR1 SGHNT, CDR2 YYREEE (reference sequence). This chain's CDR3 is CASSLTSGRLGEQFF. CDR3 nucleotides: TGTGCCAGCAGCTTAACTAGCGGGAGGTTAGGTGAGCAGTTCTTC. The entire variable domain, with the rest obtained from reference TRBV5-4 and TRBJ2-1, is as follows: ETGVTQSPTHLIKTRGQQVTLRCSSQSGHNTVSWYQQALGQGPQFIFQYYREEENGRGNFPPRFSGLQFPNYSSELNVNALELDDSALYLCASSLTSGRLGEQFFGPGTRLTVL.

This chain uses TRBV12-3 or TRBV12-4 with TRBJ1-2; D unresolved. With 4 bases removed from V and 5 bases from J, the gap between germline ends came to 5 bases. The CDR3 loop spans 11 amino acids. CDR3 amino acids: CASSSRYGYTF. The CDR3 coding sequence is TGTGCCAGCAGTTCCCGGTATGGCTACACCTTC.

The chain carries TRBV21-1 and TRBJ1-6. TRBV21-1 is given as a pseudogene. There are 11 residues in the CDR3. The CDR3 sequence is CASTKNSPLHF. The CDR3 DNA reads as TGTGCCAGCACCAAAAATTCACCCCTCCACTTT.

The chain links TRBV2 to TRBJ1-2, with 8 bases that match TRBD1. This CDR3 comprises 13 residues. Looked up from germline, CDR1 is SNHLY and CDR2 is FYNNEI. V dropped 8 bases and J dropped 8; count of bases not matched to a gene: 10. CDR3 bases: TGTGCCAGCCGGACAGGGACCGCCCCCGGCTACACCTTC. This sequence encodes CASRTGTAPGYTF.

About this clone itself: One junction end disagrees with the germline gene, perhaps due to a read error. The chain links TRBV5-1 to TRBJ2-3; the D call may be TRBD1 or TRBD2 (5 bases each). The germline CDR1 and CDR2 sequences are SGHRS and YFSETQ. The CDR3 is 16 amino acids. CDR3 amino acids: CASHPGRLTSTDTQYF. DNA for the CDR3: TGTGCCAGCCACCCGGGACGGCTAACTAGCACAGATACGCAGTATTTT. Full variable domain (remainder filled in from reference TRBV5-1 and TRBJ2-3): KAGVTQTPRYLIKTRGQQVTLSCSPISGHRSVSWYQQTPGQGLQFLFEYFSETQRNKGNFPGRFSGRQFSNSRSEMNVSTLELGDSALYLCASHPGRLTSTDTQYFGPGTRLTVL.

CDR3 DNA sequence: TGTGCCAGCAGCAAAGGACAGGCCAACTCCTACGAGCAGTACTTC. Translating gives CASSKGQANSYEQYF. V usage is TRBV9 and J usage is TRBJ2-7; TRBD1 agrees at 7 bases. CDR1 SGDLS and CDR2 YYNGEE come from the germline V gene. The CDR3 is 15 amino acids. Germline trimming cut 4 bases from V and 0 bases from J; bases unmatched to any gene: 7.

The chain joins TRBV20-1 to TRBJ2-5; 12 bases line up with TRBD2. Losses at the gene ends were 3 bases for V and 5 bases for J; bases not matched to a gene: 7. The CDR3 is made up of 15 amino acids. From germline, CDR1 is DFQATT and CDR2 SNEGSKA (reference sequence). The CDR3 protein is CSASSTSGSAETQYF. The DNA of the CDR3 is TGCAGTGCTAGTTCGACTAGCGGGAGTGCGGAGACCCAGTACTTC.

This chain links TRBV5-5 with TRBJ1-1, with 10 bases that match TRBD1. The CDR3 totals 14 residues. V trimming: 7 bases; J trimming: 7 bases; junction bases outside the gene matches: 10. The V gene's germline CDR1 is SGHKS and CDR2 YYEKEE (reference sequence). The CDR3 DNA reads TGTGCCAGCGGCACCGGGACAGGGGCCTTTGAAGCTTTCTTT. Translating gives CASGTGTGAFEAFF.

This clone was detected only once. This sequence joins TRBV28 and TRBJ2-5, with D perhaps being TRBD1 or TRBD2 (8 bases each). Per germline, CDR1 MDHEN and CDR2 SYDVKM. V gave up 9 bases and J gave up 5 bases, with 28 bases separating them. The CDR3 spans 17 residues. The CDR3 region is CASSGGGSGIIAETQYF. DNA of the CDR3: TGTGCCAGTTCAGGGGGCGGTAGCGGGATTATCGCGGAGACCCAGTACTTC. Together with reference TRBV28 and TRBJ2-5, the CDR3 gives the full variable domain: DVKVTQSSRYLVKRTGEKVFLECVQDMDHENMFWYRQDPGLGLRLIYFSYDVKMKEKGDIPEGYSVSREKKERFSLILESASTNQTSMYLCASSGGGSGIIAETQYFGPGTRLLVL.

The genes are TRBV7-3 and TRBJ2-1, with 7 nucleotides matching TRBD2. CDR1 and CDR2 (germline): SGHTA, FQGTGA. Trimming took 5 bases from V and 15 from J; bases not matched to a gene: 22. The CDR3 runs 16 residues. CDR3 sequence: CASSTTPGSLAPALFF. For the CDR3, the DNA is TGTGCCAGCAGCACAACTCCGGGGTCACTAGCGCCGGCTCTGTTCTTC.

The V gene is TRBV24-1, the J gene TRBJ2-4; tentatively, D is TRBD1 (6 bases). Germline V lookup: CDR1 KGHDR, CDR2 SFDVKD. V dropped 7 bases and J dropped 1 base, with 13 bases sitting between them. The CDR3 consists of 15 residues. CDR3 protein: CATSHRVLAKNIQYF. Here the CDR3 DNA reads TGTGCCACCAGCCACAGGGTCCTGGCCAAAAACATTCAGTACTTC.

This clone was recorded many times. This rearrangement joins TRBV6-2 or TRBV6-3 to TRBJ2-6; 8 bases are a match to TRBD1. Germline V CDR1 and CDR2: MNHEY, SVGEGT. The CDR3 totals 16 residues. J gave up 0 bases and V 2 bases, and 0 bases lay outside the gene matches. DNA of the CDR3: TGTGCCAGCAGTTACACAGGGGGCTCTGGGGCCAACGTCCTGACTTTC. Its protein product is CASSYTGGSGANVLTF.

The rearrangement uses TRBV19 and TRBJ1-2; tentative D call: TRBD1 (6 bases). Germline CDR1 and CDR2: LNHDA and SQIVND (reference sequence). The CDR3 runs to 14 residues. Trimming left V 4 bases short and J 8 bases short, with 17 bases between. The chain's CDR3 is CASSTQDSYGGYTF. CDR3 bases: TGTGCCAGTAGTACCCAGGACAGCTACGGAGGCTACACCTTC.

The rearrangement links TRBV6-6 to TRBJ2-7; D is unclear. The CDR3 is 12 residues long. In germline, CDR1 is MNHNY, CDR2 SVGAGI (reference sequence). Trimming took 4 bases from V and 4 from J, leaving 8 bases between them. CDR3 sequence (DNA): TGTGCCAGCAGTTCCGGTTTTTACGAGCAGTACTTC. It codes for CASSSGFYEQYF.

The chain joins TRBV6-5 to TRBJ2-7; 7 nucleotides agree with TRBD2. With V trimmed by 7 bases and J by 3 bases, 12 bases remained unmatched. The CDR3 extends over 15 amino acids. CDR1 and CDR2 (germline): MNHEY, SVGAGI. DNA for the CDR3: TGTGCCAGCACCCCGGCTGAGCGGGGTTTCTACGAGCAGTACTTC. Translation: CASTPAERGFYEQYF.

V gene TRBV5-4 combines with J gene TRBJ2-3, with 8 bases lining up with TRBD2. Germline V gives CDR1 SGHNT, CDR2 YYREEE (reference sequence). This CDR3 comprises 17 residues. The V and J ends lost 0 bases and 3 bases, in that order; junction bases with no gene match: 9. CDR3 loop: CASSLAPGLGRTDTQYF. For the CDR3, the DNA is TGTGCCAGCAGCTTGGCCCCGGGACTAGGAAGGACAGATACGCAGTATTTT. The full variable domain, completed using reference TRBV5-4 and TRBJ2-3, is ETGVTQSPTHLIKTRGQQVTLRCSSQSGHNTVSWYQQALGQGPQFIFQYYREEENGRGNFPPRFSGLQFPNYSSELNVNALELDDSALYLCASSLAPGLGRTDTQYFGPGTRLTVL.

This chain links TRBV6-1 with TRBJ1-3; no firm D call. The V and J ends lost 2 bases and 0 bases respectively, with 8 bases between them. CDR1 and CDR2 (germline): MNHNS, SASEGT. The CDR3 runs to 15 residues. In DNA, the CDR3 is TGTGCCAGCAGTGAATTACAGCACTCTGGAAACACCATATATTTT. Translating it yields CASSELQHSGNTIYF.

V and J are TRBV9 and TRBJ2-1; 9 bases are a match to TRBD2. The CDR3 is 17 residues long. The ends lost 0 bases at V and 5 bases at J; junction bases unmatched: 9. The germline V gene encodes CDR1 SGDLS and CDR2 YYNGEE. CDR3: CASSVGAGGWGHNEQFF. The CDR3 DNA reads TGTGCCAGCAGCGTAGGAGCGGGAGGTTGGGGACACAATGAGCAGTTCTTC.

V usage is TRBV7-2 and J usage is TRBJ2-2; D is uncertain. V was cut by 1 base and J by 0 bases, with 6 bases left in between. The length of the CDR3 is 15 residues. Germline V CDR1 and CDR2: SGHTA, FQGNSA. CDR3 residues: CASSLERPNTGELFF. The CDR3 DNA reads TGTGCCAGCAGCTTAGAACGGCCGAACACCGGGGAGCTGTTTTTT.